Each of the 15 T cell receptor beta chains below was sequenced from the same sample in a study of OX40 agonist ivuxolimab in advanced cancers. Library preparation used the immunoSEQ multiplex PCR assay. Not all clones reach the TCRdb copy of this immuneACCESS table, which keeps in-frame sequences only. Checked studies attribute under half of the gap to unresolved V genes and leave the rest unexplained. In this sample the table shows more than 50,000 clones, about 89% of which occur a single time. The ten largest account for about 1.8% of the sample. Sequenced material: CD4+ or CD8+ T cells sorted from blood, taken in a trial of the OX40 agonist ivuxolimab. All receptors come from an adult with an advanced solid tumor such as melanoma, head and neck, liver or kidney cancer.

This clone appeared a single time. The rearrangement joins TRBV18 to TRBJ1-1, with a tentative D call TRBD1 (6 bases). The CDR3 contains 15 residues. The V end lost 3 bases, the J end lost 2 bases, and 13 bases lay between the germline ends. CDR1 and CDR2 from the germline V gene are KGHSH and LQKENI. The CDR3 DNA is TGTGCCAGCTCACCTCGGACAGAATCTAACACTGAAGCTTTCTTT. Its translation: CASSPRTESNTEAFF.

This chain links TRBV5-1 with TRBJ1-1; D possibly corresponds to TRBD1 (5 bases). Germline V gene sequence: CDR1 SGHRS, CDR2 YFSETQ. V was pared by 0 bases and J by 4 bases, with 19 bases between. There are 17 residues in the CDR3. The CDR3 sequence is CASSLGGGARSGTEAFF. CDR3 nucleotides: TGCGCCAGCAGCTTGGGTGGCGGGGCTCGAAGCGGCACTGAAGCTTTCTTT.

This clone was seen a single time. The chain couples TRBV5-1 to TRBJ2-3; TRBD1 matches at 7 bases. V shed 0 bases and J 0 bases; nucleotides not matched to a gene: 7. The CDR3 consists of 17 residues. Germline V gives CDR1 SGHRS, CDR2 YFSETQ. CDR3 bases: TGCGCCAGCAGCTTGGACCTTGGGACAGCAAGCACAGATACGCAGTATTTT. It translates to CASSLDLGTASTDTQYF.

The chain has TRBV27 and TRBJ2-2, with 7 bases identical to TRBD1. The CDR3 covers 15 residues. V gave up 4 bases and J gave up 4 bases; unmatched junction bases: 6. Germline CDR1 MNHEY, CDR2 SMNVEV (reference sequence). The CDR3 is CASSSKGQLTGELFF. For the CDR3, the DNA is TGTGCCAGCAGTTCTAAGGGACAGCTCACCGGGGAGCTGTTTTTT.

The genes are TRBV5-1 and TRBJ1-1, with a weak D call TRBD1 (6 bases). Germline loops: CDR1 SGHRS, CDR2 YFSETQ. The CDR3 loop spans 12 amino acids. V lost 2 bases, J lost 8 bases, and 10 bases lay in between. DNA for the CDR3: TGCGCCAGCAGCTTCTCAGGGGCGGAAGCTTTCTTT. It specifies CASSFSGAEAFF. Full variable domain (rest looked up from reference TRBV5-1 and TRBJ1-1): KAGVTQTPRYLIKTRGQQVTLSCSPISGHRSVSWYQQTPGQGLQFLFEYFSETQRNKGNFPGRFSGRQFSNSRSEMNVSTLELGDSALYLCASSFSGAEAFFGQGTRLTVV.

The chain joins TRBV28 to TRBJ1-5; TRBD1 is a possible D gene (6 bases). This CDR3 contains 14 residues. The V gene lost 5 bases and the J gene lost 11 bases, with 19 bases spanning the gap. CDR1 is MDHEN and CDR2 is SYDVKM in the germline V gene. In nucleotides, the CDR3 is TGTGCCAGCAGTAAGACAGGCACGCCGTCCGCCCAGCATTTT. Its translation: CASSKTGTPSAQHF. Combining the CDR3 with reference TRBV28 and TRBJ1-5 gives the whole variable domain DVKVTQSSRYLVKRTGEKVFLECVQDMDHENMFWYRQDPGLGLRLIYFSYDVKMKEKGDIPEGYSVSREKKERFSLILESASTNQTSMYLCASSKTGTPSAQHFGDGTRLSIL.

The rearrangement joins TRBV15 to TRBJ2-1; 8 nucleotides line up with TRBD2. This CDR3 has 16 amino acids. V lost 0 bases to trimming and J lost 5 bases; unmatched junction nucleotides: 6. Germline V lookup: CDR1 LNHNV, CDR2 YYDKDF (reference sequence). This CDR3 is CATSRDGAGVDNEQFF. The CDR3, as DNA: TGTGCCACCAGCAGAGATGGAGCGGGAGTCGACAATGAGCAGTTCTTC.

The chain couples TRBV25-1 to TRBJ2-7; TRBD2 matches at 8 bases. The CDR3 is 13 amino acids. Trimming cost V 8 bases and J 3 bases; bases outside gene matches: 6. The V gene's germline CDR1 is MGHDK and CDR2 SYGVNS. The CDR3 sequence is CASGAGARYEQYF. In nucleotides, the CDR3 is TGTGCCAGCGGAGCGGGAGCTCGCTACGAGCAGTACTTC.

The CDR3 DNA follows: TGTGCCACGACAGGGGGCCGGGTTTATGGCTACACCTTC. It encodes CATTGGRVYGYTF. V usage is TRBV28 and J usage is TRBJ1-2; TRBD1 aligns across 10 bases. The junction had 7 bases not matched to a gene; V was cut back by 10 bases and J by 5 bases. CDR1 and CDR2 (germline): MDHEN, SYDVKM. This CDR3 comprises 13 residues.

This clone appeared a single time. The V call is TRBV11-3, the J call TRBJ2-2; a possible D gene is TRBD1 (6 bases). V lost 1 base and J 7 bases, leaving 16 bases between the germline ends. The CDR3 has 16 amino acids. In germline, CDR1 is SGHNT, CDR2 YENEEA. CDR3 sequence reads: CASSLVGGLGGGELFF. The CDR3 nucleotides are TGTGCCAGCAGCTTAGTCGGCGGCTTAGGGGGCGGGGAGCTGTTTTTT.

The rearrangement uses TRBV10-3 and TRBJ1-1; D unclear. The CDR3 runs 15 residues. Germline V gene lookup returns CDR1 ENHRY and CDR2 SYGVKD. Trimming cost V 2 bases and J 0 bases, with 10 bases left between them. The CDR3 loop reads CAISERLNVNTEAFF. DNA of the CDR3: TGTGCCATCAGTGAGAGGTTAAATGTGAACACTGAAGCTTTCTTT.

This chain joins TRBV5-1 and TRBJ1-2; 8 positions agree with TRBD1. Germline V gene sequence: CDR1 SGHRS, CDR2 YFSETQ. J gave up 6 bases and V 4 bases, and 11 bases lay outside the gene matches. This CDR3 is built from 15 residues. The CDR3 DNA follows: TGCGCCAGCAGCGGACAGGGAGGCCTATGGAATGGCTACACCTTC. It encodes CASSGQGGLWNGYTF.

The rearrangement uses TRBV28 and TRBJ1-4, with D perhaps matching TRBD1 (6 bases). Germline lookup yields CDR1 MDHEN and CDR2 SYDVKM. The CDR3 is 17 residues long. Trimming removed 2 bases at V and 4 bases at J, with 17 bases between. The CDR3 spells CASSLIGGRTRNEKLFF. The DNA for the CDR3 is TGTGCCAGCAGTTTAATAGGGGGAAGAACTCGTAATGAAAAACTGTTTTTT.

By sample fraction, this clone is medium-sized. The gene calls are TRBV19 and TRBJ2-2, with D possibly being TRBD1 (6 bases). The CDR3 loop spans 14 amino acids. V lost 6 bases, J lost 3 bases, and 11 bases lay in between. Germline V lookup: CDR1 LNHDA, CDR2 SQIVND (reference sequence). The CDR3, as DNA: TGTGCCAGTAGAATACAGGGCGACACCGGGGAGCTGTTTTTT. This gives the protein CASRIQGDTGELFF.

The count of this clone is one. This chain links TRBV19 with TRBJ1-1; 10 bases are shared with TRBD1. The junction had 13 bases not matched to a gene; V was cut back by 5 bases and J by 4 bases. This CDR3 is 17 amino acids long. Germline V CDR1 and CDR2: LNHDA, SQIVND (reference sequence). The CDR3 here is CASSPGTGVRQGTEAFF. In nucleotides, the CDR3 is TGTGCCAGTAGTCCCGGGACAGGGGTCCGCCAAGGCACTGAAGCTTTCTTT.